Listed below are T cell receptor beta chains from one sample, sequenced in a study of blood T cell repertoires in COVID-19. The data were produced by immunoSEQ multiplex PCR, yet TCRdb's version contains in-frame clones alone and is incomplete. Of approximately 160,000 clones listed, around four fifths were seen once; the top ten hold approximately 13%. The sample was peripheral blood. Receptors originate from a man aged 70 or older who had recovered from COVID-19. The CDR3 runs from the conserved cysteine through the conserved F or W. The D gene is left open where the match is weak. Clone size is shown for a subset of rows, as once, few, many or a class of expanded clone.

D gene,J gene,CDR3 length,clone size,V gene,CDR3 protein,CDR3 DNA
TRBD2,TRBJ2-7,15,NA,TRBV7-8,CASSLGPSGSYEQYF,TGTGCCAGCAGCCTAGGCCCTAGCGGGAGCTACGAGCAGTACTTC
NA,TRBJ2-4,15,NA,TRBV18,CASSSPGEAKNIQYF,TGTGCCAGCTCCTCGCCCGGTGAGGCCAAAAACATTCAGTACTTC
NA,TRBJ2-3,11,NA,TRBV20-1,CSARGHPGGYF,TGCAGTGCTAGAGGACACCCCGGGGGGTATTTT
NA,TRBJ1-1,14,NA,TRBV3-1/TRBV3-2,CASSLNQGRTEAFF,TGTGCCAGCAGCCTGAACCAGGGGCGAACTGAAGCTTTCTTT
TRBD2,TRBJ2-7,15,NA,TRBV4-3,CASSLLTSGKIEQYF,TGCGCCAGCAGCCTCCTTACTAGCGGGAAGATCGAGCAGTACTTC
TRBD1,TRBJ2-7,14,NA,TRBV6-5,CASRPGQGPYEQYF,TGTGCCAGCAGGCCCGGACAGGGCCCCTACGAGCAGTACTTC
NA,TRBJ2-6,16,NA,TRBV4-1,CASSHTTGTGANVLTF,TGCGCCAGCAGCCACACCACAGGGACTGGGGCCAACGTCCTGACTTTC
TRBD1,TRBJ1-3,16,NA,TRBV30,CAWRGRDRNSGNTIYF,TGTGCCTGGAGAGGTAGGGACAGGAACTCTGGAAACACCATATATTTT
NA,TRBJ1-3,14,few,TRBV5-1,CASSTIQIGNTIYF,TGCGCCAGCAGCACCATTCAGATAGGAAACACCATATATTTT
TRBD2,TRBJ2-7,16,NA,TRBV5-5,CASSLLGTSGSYEQYF,TGTGCCAGCAGCTTGTTAGGGACTAGCGGCTCCTACGAGCAGTACTTC
NA,TRBJ1-4,16,NA,TRBV4-1,CASSQDPGSTNEKLFF,TGCGCCAGCAGCCAAGATCCAGGGTCAACTAATGAAAAACTGTTTTTT
TRBD1,TRBJ1-1,12,NA,TRBV12-3/TRBV12-4,CASERTGGFAFF,TGTGCCAGCGAACGGACAGGGGGCTTTGCTTTCTTT
TRBD2,TRBJ2-1,15,NA,TRBV5-4,CASRKTSTSYNEQFF,TGTGCCAGCAGAAAGACTAGCACCTCCTACAATGAGCAGTTCTTC
TRBD2,TRBJ2-1,16,NA,TRBV5-4,CASSPTSGSGYGEQFF,TGTGCCAGCAGTCCGACTAGCGGGAGTGGCTACGGTGAGCAGTTCTTC
NA,TRBJ2-5,14,many,TRBV5-6,CASSLAAGKKTQYF,TGTGCCAGCAGCTTGGCCGCAGGGAAGAAGACCCAGTACTTC
TRBD1,TRBJ1-2,15,NA,TRBV29-1,CSVDPRDRDPYGYTF,TGCAGCGTTGATCCGCGGGACAGAGACCCCTATGGCTACACCTTC
NA,TRBJ2-7,14,once,TRBV7-2,CASSAGDPAGEQYF,TGTGCCAGCAGCGCCGGGGACCCCGCGGGGGAGCAGTACTTC
NA,TRBJ2-7,13,NA,TRBV7-9,CASSLRTQAEQYF,TGTGCCAGCAGCTTAAGGACACAGGCGGAGCAGTACTTC
NA,TRBJ1-5,13,few,TRBV3-1/TRBV3-2,CASSPTGNQPQHF,TGTGCCAGCAGCCCGACAGGCAATCAGCCCCAGCATTTT
TRBD1,TRBJ1-6,16,NA,TRBV28,CASQEGAVPYNSPLHF,TGTGCCAGCCAGGAGGGGGCGGTTCCCTATAATTCACCCCTCCACTTT
TRBD1,TRBJ1-1,13,few,TRBV6-5,CASTPGGGTEAFF,TGTGCCAGCACCCCAGGGGGTGGGACTGAAGCTTTCTTT
TRBD1,TRBJ1-1,14,NA,TRBV15,CATSRDRVNTEAFF,TGTGCCACCAGCAGGGACAGGGTGAACACTGAAGCTTTCTTT
NA,TRBJ2-5,14,NA,TRBV7-9,CASSLIGGRETQYF,TGTGCCAGCAGCTTAATCGGGGGTCGGGAGACCCAGTACTTC
NA,TRBJ1-5,15,NA,TRBV6-6,CASSSDQGFSQPQHF,TGTGCCAGCAGTTCAGATCAGGGGTTTTCTCAGCCCCAGCATTTT
TRBD2,TRBJ2-7,14,few,TRBV2,CASSDGRTTYEQYF,TGTGCCAGCAGTGACGGGAGGACAACCTACGAGCAGTACTTC
TRBD2,TRBJ2-3,16,once,TRBV19,CASTSTREGYIDTQYF,TGTGCCAGTACCTCGACGAGGGAGGGATATATAGATACGCAGTATTTT
TRBD2,TRBJ2-7,15,NA,TRBV5-1,CASSPLNSGIGEQYF,TGCGCCAGCAGCCCGCTAAATAGCGGGATAGGCGAGCAGTACTTC
TRBD1,TRBJ2-5,15,NA,TRBV27,CASSPTGGWSETQYF,TGTGCCAGCAGTCCGACAGGGGGCTGGTCAGAGACCCAGTACTTC
TRBD2,TRBJ2-5,15,NA,TRBV6-5,CASTTGLAGGETQYF,TGTGCCAGCACCACGGGACTAGCGGGAGGAGAGACCCAGTACTTC
TRBD1,TRBJ2-1,16,NA,TRBV24-1,CATSDPDRAALEEQFF,TGTGCCACCAGTGACCCTGACAGGGCCGCGTTGGAGGAGCAGTTCTTC